The source of this TCR beta chain is a study of T cells in Graves' hyperthyroidism and ophthalmopathy. Using RNA transcripts as the source, TCR beta CDR3 regions were amplified. Carried out on the TCR CDR3, a first-round RT-PCR used the HTBI primer set. TCRdb re-called the multiplex PCR reads with MiXCR, one entry per CDR3 protein. The sample holds under 650,000 distinct CDR3 sequences, around 16% seen once. Germline-derived CDR1 and CDR2 are LNHDA and SQIVND (reference sequence). V was clipped by 1 base and J by 2 bases; unmatched bases: 5. The CDR3 totals 16 residues. The chain joins TRBV19 to TRBJ2-1, with TRBD2 identical over 7 bases. The receptor's source is a woman aged 25 to 45 with Graves' hyperthyroidism. The sample comprised blood. CDR3 DNA sequence: TGTGCCAGTAGTATAGGGAGCGGGGTTGCCTACAATGAGCAGTTCTTC. Amino acids: CASSIGSGVAYNEQFF.